This TCR beta chain was documented in a study of CXCR3-negative and CXCR3-positive naive CD8 T cells. Study results and caveats: Researchers report that CXCR3-positive naive cells carry more hydrophobic TRB CDR3s than CXCR3-negative naive cells. Diversity in memory CD8+ cells fell much lower than the comparably high levels seen in both naive subsets.

Triplicate sorting captured roughly 300,000 cells each from every CD8+ T cell subset. CD45RO-CCR7+CD27+CD95- marked naive CD8+ T cells. Germline CDR1 reads MNHEY; CDR2 reads SMNVEV (reference sequence). The CDR3 consists of 15 residues. The TRB libraries of cDNA were built by UMI-labeled 5' RACE. TCRdb re-called the 5' RACE reads and gives one entry per CDR3 protein, without DNA. This repertoire comprises under 75,000 distinct CDR3 sequences; its ten largest clones make up 3.5% to 5.5%. A note on this clonotype: Its cognate antigen is unknown.

Sequenced material: naive CXCR3- CD8+ T cells from blood. Subset specified: CD45RO-CCR7+CD27+CD95- naive CD8+ T cells lacking CXCR3 (TNR3-). The receptor was derived from a human donor in good health. Some clones in this sample may be carry-over from other donors' samples. This chain links TRBV27 with TRBJ1-2; TCRdb picks TRBD1, but there is no DNA to check that call. This CDR3 is CASSWAGGFGYGYTF.